This T cell receptor beta chain comes out of a study of CD8 T cells in ankylosing spondylitis. TCRdb re-analysed the 5' RACE reads in MiXCR, keeping a single row per CDR3 protein. The sample lists about 400,000 distinct CDR3 sequences, 20% to 25% seen once, with less than 15% in the top ten. The CDR3 runs to 15 residues. Germline V gene lookup returns CDR1 LNHNV and CDR2 YYDKDF (reference sequence). The germline V and J ends were trimmed by 1 base and 0 bases, with 8 bases remaining between them. A word on this clonotype: Its antigen remains unknown.

Overall study results and limits: Past research had described some motif variants in reactive arthritis synovial fluid and blood. Researchers reportedly found disease-linked clones significantly enriched in matched ankylosing spondylitis synovial fluid.

Sequencing was performed on blood, either unsorted or a sorted T cell fraction (not recorded which). V gene TRBV15 combines with J gene TRBJ2-3, with D unresolved. The sequence was collected from a male donor with ankylosing spondylitis or in good health (not recorded which). The CDR3 bases are TGTGCCACCAGCAGAGTCCTGACAAGCACAGATACGCAGTATTTT. It codes for CATSRVLTSTDTQYF.